This T cell receptor (beta chain) was obtained from a study of identical twins. General study points: Models predicted less out-of-frame TCR alpha sharing in monozygotic twins than was found. Alpha sequences that were out-of-frame and twin-shared showed an excess of low generation probability. Twins showed weaker excess sharing in their beta out-of-frame sequences.

From germline, CDR1 is SGHAT and CDR2 FQNNGV. The CDR3 spans 15 residues. V was trimmed by 1 base and J by 1 base, leaving 8 bases between them. Remarks on this clonotype: Its target is unknown.

TCRdb independently ran MiXCR on the 5' RACE reads; one entry per CDR3 protein. The data show approximately 1.8 million distinct CDR3 sequences, about 32% seen once. All donors were healthy, and all were Caucasian. The V and J genes are TRBV11-2 and TRBJ2-4; a weak D match, TRBD2 (6 bases). The sequencing input was cord blood. This receptor was taken from a newborn girl in good health. The CDR3 loop is CASSLVLAAKNIQYF. The CDR3 bases are TGTGCCAGCAGCTTAGTCCTAGCGGCCAAAAACATTCAGTACTTC.